These 12 T cell receptor beta chains originate from one sample sequenced in a study of regulatory T cells in long-lasting Graves disease. iRepertoire HTBI primers and Arm-PCR of CDR3 regions built TCR beta libraries. MiXCR, applied by TCRdb to the multiplex PCR reads, yields one record per CDR3 protein. The profile shows more than 650,000 distinct CDR3 sequences, 30% of them singletons. Time point indicated: persistent/refractory GD, antithyroid drugs over 5 years with positive TRAb. The TCR library was prepared using RNA isolated from PBMCs. Source: peripheral blood mononuclear cells (PBMCs), taken when the disease was refractory, from a patient treated with antithyroid drugs. The receptors stem from a female donor with Graves disease.

The V and J genes are TRBV7-6 and TRBJ1-2; 9 bases are shared with TRBD1. This CDR3 is built from 15 residues. The germline gives CDR1 SGHVS, CDR2 FNYEAQ. V gave up 3 bases and J gave up 4 bases; unmatched junction bases: 6. The CDR3: CASSFGGQGFYGYTF. The CDR3 DNA follows: TGTGCCAGCAGCTTCGGGGGACAGGGATTCTATGGCTACACCTTC.

This clonotype has a handful of counts. The V and J genes are TRBV6-1 and TRBJ1-2; 7 nucleotides align to TRBD1. The CDR3 contains 13 residues. V was pared by 4 bases and J by 5 bases, with 4 bases of the junction left unmatched. CDR1 is MNHNS and CDR2 is SASEGT in the germline V gene. CDR3 sequence: CASSASTGYGYTF. The CDR3 DNA follows: TGTGCCAGCAGTGCATCGACAGGGTATGGCTACACCTTC.

The V call is TRBV30, the J call TRBJ1-5, with unresolved D. This CDR3 is 13 amino acids long. V lost 0 bases, J lost 11 bases, and 14 bases lay in between. CDR1 is GTSNPN and CDR2 is SVGIG in the germline V gene (reference sequence). The CDR3 here is CAWSVQSGNTQHF. The CDR3 bases are TGTGCCTGGAGTGTACAGAGCGGAAACACCCAGCATTTT.

In the case of this clonotype: This sequence may be a read error, since a much larger clone differs from it by one base. The V call is TRBV6-1, the J call TRBJ1-6; possibly TRBD1 for D (6 bases). From germline, CDR1 is MNHNS and CDR2 SASEGT. This CDR3 is built from 13 residues. Written as DNA, the CDR3 is TGTGCCACTTCCTACAGGGACAATTCACTCCTCCACTTT. Translation: CATSYRDNSLLHF.

This clonotype turned up a few times. The chain carries TRBV7-3 and TRBJ2-7, with TRBD1 matching over 7 bases. This CDR3 comprises 15 residues. With 1 base clipped from V and 4 bases from J, the junction kept 7 bases outside the gene matches. From germline, CDR1 is SGHTA and CDR2 FQGTGA. The DNA for the CDR3 is TGTGCCAGCAGCTTAAACAGGGGCCAAGAATACGAGCAGTACTTC. Its translation is CASSLNRGQEYEQYF.

This clonotype was seen only a few times. This rearrangement joins TRBV6-2 or TRBV6-3 to TRBJ1-2, with TRBD1 identical over 8 bases. The CDR3 is made up of 14 amino acids. Trimming at V came to 7 bases and at J to 7 bases, leaving 11 bases not matched to a gene. Germline CDR1 reads MNHEY; CDR2 reads SVGEGT. The CDR3 nucleotides are TGTGCCAGCAAGATTGACAGGGGAGGTGGTGGCTACACCTTC. Residues: CASKIDRGGGGYTF.

V gene TRBV6-2 or TRBV6-3 combines with J gene TRBJ2-3; D is unclear. The V end was cut by 2 bases, the J end by 0 bases, with 6 bases between. There are 14 residues in the CDR3. Germline V gene lookup returns CDR1 MNHEY and CDR2 SVGEGT. Here the CDR3 reads CASSYVASTDTQYF. CDR3 DNA sequence: TGTGCCAGCAGTTACGTGGCTAGCACAGATACGCAGTATTTT.

This clonotype occurred a few times. The chain combines TRBV25-1 with TRBJ2-5; 7 bases map to TRBD1. The germline CDR1 and CDR2 sequences are MGHDK and SYGVNS. This CDR3 is built from 17 residues. The V segment lost 1 base and the J segment 4 bases; nucleotides outside the gene matches: 12. CDR3 sequence reads: CASSESGPGGMGETQYF. CDR3 in DNA: TGTGCCAGCAGTGAATCGGGTCCAGGGGGAATGGGAGAGACCCAGTACTTC.

The chain uses TRBV12-3 or TRBV12-4 and TRBJ2-2; no reliable D call. Trimming cost V 6 bases and J 10 bases, with 12 bases left between them. The CDR3 contains 12 residues. The CDR3 DNA follows: TGTGCCAGCAGCCCCTGGATGGCGGAGCTGTTTTTT. Translated, it gives CASSPWMAELFF.

A few counts support this clonotype. The CDR3 spells CASSEALGVGQPQHF. In nucleotides, the CDR3 is TGTGCCAGCAGTGAAGCGCTCGGGGTTGGTCAGCCCCAGCATTTT. The rearrangement links TRBV6-1 to TRBJ1-5; D gene ambiguous. Trimming cost V 0 bases and J 6 bases, with 12 bases left between them. Germline V gives CDR1 MNHNS, CDR2 SASEGT. This CDR3 is 15 amino acids long.

This clonotype was observed many times. The genes are TRBV12-3 or TRBV12-4 and TRBJ2-5, with no clear D. V was pared by 3 bases and J by 1 base, with 9 bases between. The CDR3 is 14 amino acids. This chain's CDR3 is CASSFGQFQETQYF. In nucleotides, the CDR3 is TGTGCCAGCAGTTTCGGTCAGTTCCAAGAGACCCAGTACTTC.

There are many counts of this clonotype. J is TRBJ2-2 and V is TRBV6-2 or TRBV6-3; 7 bases are a match to TRBD2. The CDR3 runs to 14 residues. V dropped 6 bases and J dropped 0; count of bases not matched to a gene: 1. The germline gives CDR1 MNHEY, CDR2 SVGEGT. The CDR3 nucleotides are TGTGCCAGCAGGGGGGGGGCGAACACCGGGGAGCTGTTTTTT. Translating it yields CASRGGANTGELFF.